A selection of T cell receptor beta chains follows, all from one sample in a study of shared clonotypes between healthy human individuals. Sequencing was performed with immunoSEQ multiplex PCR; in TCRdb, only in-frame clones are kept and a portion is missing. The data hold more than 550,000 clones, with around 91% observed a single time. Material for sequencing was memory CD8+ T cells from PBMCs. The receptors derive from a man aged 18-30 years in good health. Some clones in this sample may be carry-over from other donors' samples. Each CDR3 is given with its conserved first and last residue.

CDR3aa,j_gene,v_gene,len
CASSPLQGNYGYTF,TRBJ1-2,TRBV27,14
CASLSSLFEQFF,TRBJ2-1,TRBV6-5,12
CASSRTSRDATGLSYEQYF,TRBJ2-7,TRBV7-9,19
CASSLGGGSRGRNTEAFF,TRBJ1-1,TRBV7-9,18
CASSLGGTRTDTQYF,TRBJ2-3,TRBV27,15
CASSWPRGPAIVDSYNEQFF,TRBJ2-1,TRBV5-1,20
CASSLGGFGNEQFF,TRBJ2-1,TRBV5-6,14
CASSPGASYEQYF,TRBJ2-7,TRBV27,13
CASSLEFPGDYGYTF,TRBJ1-2,TRBV5-1,15
CASSYTDSPRETQYF,TRBJ2-5,TRBV6-5,15
CATSRVEEGWYEQYF,TRBJ2-7,TRBV15,15
CASSQPDYLSYEQYF,TRBJ2-7,TRBV4-2,15
CASSPPGPEQYF,TRBJ2-7,TRBV28,12
CASSWAGATGELFF,TRBJ2-2,TRBV11-2,14
CASRRTDSSYEQYF,TRBJ2-7,TRBV6-5,14
CASSVGQSLHEQFF,TRBJ2-1,TRBV9,14
CASSEAFWVDRANTIYF,TRBJ1-3,TRBV6-1,17
CATLGEVTDTQYF,TRBJ2-3,TRBV7-9,13
CASSFRGAQDYYGYTF,TRBJ1-2,TRBV28,16
CASSLGGSPELFF,TRBJ2-2,TRBV6-1,13
CASSPTGAEQYF,-,TRBV7-9,12
CASRMDGTGNTIYF,TRBJ1-3,TRBV6-5,14
CASSATGRRYTEAFF,TRBJ1-1,TRBV4-3,15
CASSLGGGYEQYF,TRBJ2-7,TRBV5-6,13
CASSPTEFTDTQYF,TRBJ2-3,TRBV30,14
CASSTPGPTGELFF,TRBJ2-2,TRBV19,14
CASSLGSGSYNEQFF,TRBJ2-1,TRBV5-6,15
CASSLALDSSYNEQFF,TRBJ2-1,TRBV5-8,16
CASSETGRGGYTF,TRBJ1-2,TRBV6-1,13
CASSPQRRVSYEQYF,TRBJ2-7,TRBV9,15
CASSQGARREKLFF,TRBJ1-4,TRBV14,14
CASNEVRTDTQYF,TRBJ2-3,TRBV14,13
CASSPRGLVTGELFF,TRBJ2-2,TRBV2,15
CASREGLAGAWVGEQYF,TRBJ2-7,TRBV19,17
CASSPDRTANTIYF,TRBJ1-3,TRBV28,14
CASGLDSHQPQHF,TRBJ1-5,TRBV12-5,13
CAGGQENNEQFF,TRBJ2-1,TRBV10-3,12
CASSSPGQGAVEQYF,TRBJ2-7,TRBV11-3,15
CASSISGRQPSEAFF,TRBJ1-1,TRBV5-4,15
CASSILAGNSYNEQFF,TRBJ2-1,TRBV19,16
CASSPGGHGELFF,TRBJ2-2,TRBV18,13
CASSFGPSEQYF,TRBJ2-7,TRBV7-9,12
CSVVTQETQYF,TRBJ2-5,TRBV29-1,11
CATEYPGGITQYF,TRBJ2-3,TRBV19,13
CASSLGTGVDGYTF,TRBJ1-2,TRBV7-9,14